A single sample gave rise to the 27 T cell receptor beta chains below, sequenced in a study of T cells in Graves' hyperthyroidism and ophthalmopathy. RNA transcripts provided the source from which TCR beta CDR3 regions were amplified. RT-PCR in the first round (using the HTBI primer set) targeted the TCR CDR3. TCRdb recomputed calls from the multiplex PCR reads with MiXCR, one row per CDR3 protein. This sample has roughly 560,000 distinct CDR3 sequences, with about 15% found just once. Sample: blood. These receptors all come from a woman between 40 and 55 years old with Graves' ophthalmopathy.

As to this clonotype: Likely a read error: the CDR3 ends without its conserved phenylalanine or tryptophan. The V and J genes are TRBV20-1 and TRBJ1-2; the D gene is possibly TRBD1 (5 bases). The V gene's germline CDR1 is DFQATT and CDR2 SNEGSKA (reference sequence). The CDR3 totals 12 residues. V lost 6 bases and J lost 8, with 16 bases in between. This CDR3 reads CSAGTSVGGYTL. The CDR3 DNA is TGCAGTGCCGGGACCTCCGTTGGCGGCTACACCCTC.

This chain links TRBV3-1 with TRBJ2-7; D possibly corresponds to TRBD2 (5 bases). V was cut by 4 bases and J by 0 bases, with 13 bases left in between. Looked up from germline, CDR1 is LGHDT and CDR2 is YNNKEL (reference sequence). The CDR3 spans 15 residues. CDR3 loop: CASSLASSNSYEQYF. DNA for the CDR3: TGTGCCAGCAGCCTCGCTAGCTCCAACTCCTACGAGCAGTACTTC.

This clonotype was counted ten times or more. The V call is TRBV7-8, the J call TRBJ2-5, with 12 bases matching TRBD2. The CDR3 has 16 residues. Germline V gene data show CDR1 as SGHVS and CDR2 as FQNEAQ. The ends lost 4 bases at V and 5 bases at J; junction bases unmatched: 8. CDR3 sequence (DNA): TGTGCCAGCAGCTCGAGACTAGCGGGAGTAGGGGAGACCCAGTACTTC. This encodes CASSSRLAGVGETQYF.

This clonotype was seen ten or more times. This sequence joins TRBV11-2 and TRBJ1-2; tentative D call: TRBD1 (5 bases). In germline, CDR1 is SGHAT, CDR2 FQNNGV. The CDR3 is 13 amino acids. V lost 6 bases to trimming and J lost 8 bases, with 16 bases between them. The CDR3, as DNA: TGTGCCAGCAGTAAACAGGCCCTCTTGGGCTACACCTTC. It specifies CASSKQALLGYTF.

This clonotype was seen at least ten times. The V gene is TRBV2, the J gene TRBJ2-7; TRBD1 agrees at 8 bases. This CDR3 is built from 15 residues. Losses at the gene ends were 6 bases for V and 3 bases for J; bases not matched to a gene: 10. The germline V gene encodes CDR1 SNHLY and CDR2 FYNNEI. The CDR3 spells CASREDRARLYEQYF. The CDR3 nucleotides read TGTGCCAGCAGGGAGGACAGGGCTAGACTCTACGAGCAGTACTTC.

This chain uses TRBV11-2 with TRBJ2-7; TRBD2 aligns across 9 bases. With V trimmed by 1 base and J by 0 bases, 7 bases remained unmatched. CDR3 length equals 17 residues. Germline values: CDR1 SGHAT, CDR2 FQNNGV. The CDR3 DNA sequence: TGTGCCAGCAGCTTAGGCGGGGGGGGCCTCGTCTCCTACGAGCAGTACTTC. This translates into CASSLGGGGLVSYEQYF.

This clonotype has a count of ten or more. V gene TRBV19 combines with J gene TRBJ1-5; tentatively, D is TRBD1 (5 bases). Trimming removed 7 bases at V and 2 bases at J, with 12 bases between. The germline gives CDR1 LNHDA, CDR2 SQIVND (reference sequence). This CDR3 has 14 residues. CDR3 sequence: CASNAQGGNQPQHF. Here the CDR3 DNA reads TGTGCCAGTAATGCCCAGGGAGGCAATCAGCCCCAGCATTTT.

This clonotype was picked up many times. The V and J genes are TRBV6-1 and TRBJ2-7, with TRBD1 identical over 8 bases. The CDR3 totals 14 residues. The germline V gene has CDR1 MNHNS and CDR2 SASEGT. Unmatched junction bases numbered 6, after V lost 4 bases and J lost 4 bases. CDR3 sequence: CASSVLDREYEQYF. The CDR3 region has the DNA TGTGCCAGCAGTGTGCTGGACAGGGAGTACGAGCAGTACTTC.

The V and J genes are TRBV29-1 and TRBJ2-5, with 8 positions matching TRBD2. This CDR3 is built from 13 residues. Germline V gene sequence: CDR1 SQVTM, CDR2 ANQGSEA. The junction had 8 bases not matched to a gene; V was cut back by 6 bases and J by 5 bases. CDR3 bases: TGCAGCGTGGCAGCGGGAGCGCGGGAGACCCAGTACTTC. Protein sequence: CSVAAGARETQYF.

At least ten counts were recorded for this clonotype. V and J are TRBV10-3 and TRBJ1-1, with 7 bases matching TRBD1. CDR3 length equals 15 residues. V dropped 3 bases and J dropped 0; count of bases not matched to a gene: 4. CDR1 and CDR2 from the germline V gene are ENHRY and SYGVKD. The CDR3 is CAISDEGALNTEAFF. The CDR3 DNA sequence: TGTGCCATCAGTGATGAGGGGGCCCTGAACACTGAAGCTTTCTTT.

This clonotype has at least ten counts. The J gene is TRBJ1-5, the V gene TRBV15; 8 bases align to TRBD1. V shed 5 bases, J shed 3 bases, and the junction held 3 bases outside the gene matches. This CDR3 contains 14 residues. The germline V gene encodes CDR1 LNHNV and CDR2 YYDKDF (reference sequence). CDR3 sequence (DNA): TGTGCCACCAGCGGGGACAGGTTCAATCAGCCCCAGCATTTT. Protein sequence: CATSGDRFNQPQHF.

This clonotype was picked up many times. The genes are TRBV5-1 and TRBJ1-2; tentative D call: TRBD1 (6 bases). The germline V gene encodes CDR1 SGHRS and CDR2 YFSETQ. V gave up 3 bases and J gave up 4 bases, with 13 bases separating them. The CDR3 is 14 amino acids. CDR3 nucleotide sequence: TGCGCCAGCAGCTCCCCCGGACAGTCCTATGGCTACACCTTC. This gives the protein CASSSPGQSYGYTF.

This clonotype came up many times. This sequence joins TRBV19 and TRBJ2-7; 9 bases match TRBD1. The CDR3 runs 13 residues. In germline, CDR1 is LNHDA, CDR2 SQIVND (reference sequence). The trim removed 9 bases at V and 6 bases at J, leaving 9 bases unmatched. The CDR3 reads CASQGQGAGEQYF. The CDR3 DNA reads TGTGCCAGCCAGGGACAGGGAGCTGGCGAGCAGTACTTC.

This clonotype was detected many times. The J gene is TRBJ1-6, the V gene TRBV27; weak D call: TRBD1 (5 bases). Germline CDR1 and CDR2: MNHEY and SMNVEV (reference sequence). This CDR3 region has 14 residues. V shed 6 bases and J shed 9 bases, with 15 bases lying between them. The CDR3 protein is CASSLVEGISPLHF. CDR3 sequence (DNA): TGTGCCAGCAGCCTCGTTGAGGGGATTTCACCCCTCCACTTT.

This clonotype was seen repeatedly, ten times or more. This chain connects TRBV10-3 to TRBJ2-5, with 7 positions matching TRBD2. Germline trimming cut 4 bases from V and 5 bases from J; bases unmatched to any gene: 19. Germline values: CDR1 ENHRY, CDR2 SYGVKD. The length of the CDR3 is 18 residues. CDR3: CAISGGIGLVGSGETQYF. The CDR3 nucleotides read TGTGCCATCAGTGGTGGTATAGGACTAGTGGGCTCCGGGGAGACCCAGTACTTC.

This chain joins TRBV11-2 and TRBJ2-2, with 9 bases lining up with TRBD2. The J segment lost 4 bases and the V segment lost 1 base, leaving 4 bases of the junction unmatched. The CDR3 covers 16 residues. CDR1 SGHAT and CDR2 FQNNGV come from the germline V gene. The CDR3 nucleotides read TGTGCCAGCAGCTTAGTTCTAGCGGGGCTCACCGGGGAGCTGTTTTTT. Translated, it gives CASSLVLAGLTGELFF.

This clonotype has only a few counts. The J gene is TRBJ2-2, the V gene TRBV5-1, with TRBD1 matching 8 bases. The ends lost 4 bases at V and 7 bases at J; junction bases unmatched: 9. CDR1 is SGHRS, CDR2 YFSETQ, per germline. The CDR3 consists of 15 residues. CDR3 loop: CASSERTGSSGELFF. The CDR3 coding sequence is TGCGCCAGCAGCGAACGGACAGGGTCGAGCGGGGAGCTGTTTTTT.

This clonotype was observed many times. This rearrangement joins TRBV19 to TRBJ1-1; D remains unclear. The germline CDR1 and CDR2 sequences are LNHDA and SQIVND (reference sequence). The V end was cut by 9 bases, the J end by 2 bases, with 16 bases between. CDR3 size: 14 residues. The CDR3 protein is CARPAPGFNTEAFF. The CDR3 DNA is TGTGCCAGACCGGCCCCGGGATTTAACACTGAAGCTTTCTTT.

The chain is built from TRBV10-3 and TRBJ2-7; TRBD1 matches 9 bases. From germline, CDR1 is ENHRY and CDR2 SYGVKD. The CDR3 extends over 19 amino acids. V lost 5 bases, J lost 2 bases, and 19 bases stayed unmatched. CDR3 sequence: CAISKGQGRGVTTTYEQYF. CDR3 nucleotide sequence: TGTGCCATCAGTAAAGGACAGGGGAGAGGGGTTACTACTACCTACGAGCAGTACTTC.

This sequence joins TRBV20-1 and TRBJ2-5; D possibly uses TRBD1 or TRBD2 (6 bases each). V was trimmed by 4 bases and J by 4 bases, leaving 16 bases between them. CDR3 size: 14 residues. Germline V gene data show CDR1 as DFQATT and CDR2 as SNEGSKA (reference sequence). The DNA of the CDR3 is TGCAGTGCTAACCGGGGGCTTGGAGGAGAGACCCAGTACTTC. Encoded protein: CSANRGLGGETQYF.

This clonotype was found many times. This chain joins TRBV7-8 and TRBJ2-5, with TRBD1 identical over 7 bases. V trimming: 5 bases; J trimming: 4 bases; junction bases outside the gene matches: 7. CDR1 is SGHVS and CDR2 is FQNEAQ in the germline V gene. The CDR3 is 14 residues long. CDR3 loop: CASSLDRARETQYF. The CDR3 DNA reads TGTGCCAGCAGCCTCGACAGGGCCAGAGAGACCCAGTACTTC.

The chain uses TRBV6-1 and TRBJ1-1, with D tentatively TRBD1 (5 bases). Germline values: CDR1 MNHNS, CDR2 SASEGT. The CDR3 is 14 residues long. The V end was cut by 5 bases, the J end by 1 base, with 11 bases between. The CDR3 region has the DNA TGTGCCAGCAGTCATCCAGGGACGAACACTGAAGCTTTCTTT. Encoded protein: CASSHPGTNTEAFF.

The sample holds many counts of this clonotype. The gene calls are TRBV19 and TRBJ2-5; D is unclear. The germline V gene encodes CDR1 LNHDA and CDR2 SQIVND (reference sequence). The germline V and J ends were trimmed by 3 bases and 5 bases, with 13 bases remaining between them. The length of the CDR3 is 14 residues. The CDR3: CASSMEFRSETQYF. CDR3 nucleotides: TGTGCCAGTAGTATGGAGTTCCGGTCGGAGACCCAGTACTTC.

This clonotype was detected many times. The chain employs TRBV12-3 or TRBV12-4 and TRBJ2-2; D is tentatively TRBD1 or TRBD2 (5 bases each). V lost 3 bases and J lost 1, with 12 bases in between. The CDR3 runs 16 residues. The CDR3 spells CASSFPSGLNTGELFF. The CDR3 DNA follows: TGTGCCAGCAGTTTTCCCTCGGGGCTGAACACCGGGGAGCTGTTTTTT.

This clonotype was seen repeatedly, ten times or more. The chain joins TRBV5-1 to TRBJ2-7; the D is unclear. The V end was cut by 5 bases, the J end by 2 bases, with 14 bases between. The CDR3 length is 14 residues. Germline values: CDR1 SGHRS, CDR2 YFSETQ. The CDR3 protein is CASRDLDGTYEQYF. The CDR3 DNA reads TGCGCCAGCAGAGACTTGGACGGAACCTACGAGCAGTACTTC.

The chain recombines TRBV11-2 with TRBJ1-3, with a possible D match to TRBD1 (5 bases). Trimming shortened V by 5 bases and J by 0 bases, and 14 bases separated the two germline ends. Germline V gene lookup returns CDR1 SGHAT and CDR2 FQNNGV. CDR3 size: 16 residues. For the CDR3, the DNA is TGTGCCAGCAGCACGGGGGACCGCATCTCTGGAAACACCATATATTTT. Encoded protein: CASSTGDRISGNTIYF.

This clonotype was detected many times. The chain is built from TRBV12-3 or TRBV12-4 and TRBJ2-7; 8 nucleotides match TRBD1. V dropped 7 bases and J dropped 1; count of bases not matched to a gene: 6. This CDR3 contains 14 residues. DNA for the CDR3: TGTGCCAGCAACCCACAGGGGGTGTCCTACGAGCAGTACTTC. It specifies CASNPQGVSYEQYF.